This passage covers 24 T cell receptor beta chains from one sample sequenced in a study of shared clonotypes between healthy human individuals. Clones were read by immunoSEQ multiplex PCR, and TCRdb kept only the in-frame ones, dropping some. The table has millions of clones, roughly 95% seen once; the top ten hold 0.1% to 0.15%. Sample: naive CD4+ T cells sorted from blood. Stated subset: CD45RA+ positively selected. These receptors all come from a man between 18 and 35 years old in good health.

CDR3 in DNA: TGTGCCAGCAGCTCAGGGGTGACAGGCGTGACGAACACTGAAGCTTTCTTT. Its protein product is CASSSGVTGVTNTEAFF. The chain couples TRBV7-9 to TRBJ1-1; possible D gene TRBD1, 6 bases. V lost 4 bases, J lost 1 base, and 19 bases lay in between. The germline V gene has CDR1 SEHNR and CDR2 FQNEAQ (reference sequence). The CDR3 has 17 amino acids.

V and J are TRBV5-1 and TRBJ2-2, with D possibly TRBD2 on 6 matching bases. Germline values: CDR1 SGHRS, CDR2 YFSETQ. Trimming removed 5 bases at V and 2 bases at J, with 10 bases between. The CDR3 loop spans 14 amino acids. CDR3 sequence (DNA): TGCGCCAGCAGGGAGGGTCTCAACACCGGGGAGCTGTTTTTT. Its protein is CASREGLNTGELFF.

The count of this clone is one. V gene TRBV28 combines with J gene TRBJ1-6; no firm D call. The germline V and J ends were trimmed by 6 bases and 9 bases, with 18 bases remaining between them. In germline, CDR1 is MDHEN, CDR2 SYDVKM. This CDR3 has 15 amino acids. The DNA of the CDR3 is TGTGCCAGCAGACCCCCGGTGGGAGGTAGTTCACCCCTCCACTTT. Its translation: CASRPPVGGSSPLHF.

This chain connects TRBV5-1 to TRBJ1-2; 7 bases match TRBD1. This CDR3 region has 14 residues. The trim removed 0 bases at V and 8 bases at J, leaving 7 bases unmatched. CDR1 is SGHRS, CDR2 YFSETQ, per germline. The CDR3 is CASSLEGQTSGYTF. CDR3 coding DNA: TGCGCCAGCAGCTTGGAGGGACAGACAAGCGGCTACACCTTC.

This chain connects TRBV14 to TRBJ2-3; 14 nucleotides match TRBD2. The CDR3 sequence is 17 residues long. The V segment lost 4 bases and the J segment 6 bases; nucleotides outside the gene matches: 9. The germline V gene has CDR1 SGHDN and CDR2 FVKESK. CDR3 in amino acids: CASSPWTSGGPWDTQYF. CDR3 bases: TGTGCCAGCAGCCCTTGGACTAGCGGGGGGCCATGGGATACGCAGTATTTT.

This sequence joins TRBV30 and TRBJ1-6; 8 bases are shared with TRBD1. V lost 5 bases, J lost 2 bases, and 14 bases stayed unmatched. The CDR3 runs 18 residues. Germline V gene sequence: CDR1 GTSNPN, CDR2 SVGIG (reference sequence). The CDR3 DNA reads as TGTGCCTGGGCCACAGGGGGGATAACCAGGACCTATAATTCACCCCTCCACTTT. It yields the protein CAWATGGITRTYNSPLHF.

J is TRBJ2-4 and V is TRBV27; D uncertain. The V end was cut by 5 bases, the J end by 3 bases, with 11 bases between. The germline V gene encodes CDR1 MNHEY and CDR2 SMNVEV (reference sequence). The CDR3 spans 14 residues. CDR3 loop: CASSPSRYKNIQYF. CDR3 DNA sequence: TGTGCCAGCAGTCCTTCCAGGTACAAAAACATTCAGTACTTC.

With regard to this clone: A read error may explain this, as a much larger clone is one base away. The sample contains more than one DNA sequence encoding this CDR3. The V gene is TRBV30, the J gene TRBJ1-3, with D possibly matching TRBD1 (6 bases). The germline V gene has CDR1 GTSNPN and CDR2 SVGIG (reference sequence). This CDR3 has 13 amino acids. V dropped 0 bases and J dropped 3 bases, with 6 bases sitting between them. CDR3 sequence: CAWSVGGGNTIYF. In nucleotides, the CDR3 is TGTGCCTGGAGTGTAGGGGGTGGAAACACCATATATTTT.

The CDR3, as DNA: TGTGCCAGCAGCACAGACAGGGGAAACACCATATATTTT. Amino acids: CASSTDRGNTIYF. The chain is built from TRBV7-6 and TRBJ1-3, with D possibly matching TRBD1 (6 bases). Germline CDR1 is SGHVS and CDR2 is FNYEAQ. Trimming removed 5 bases from V and 4 bases from J, with 9 bases in between. This CDR3 contains 13 residues.

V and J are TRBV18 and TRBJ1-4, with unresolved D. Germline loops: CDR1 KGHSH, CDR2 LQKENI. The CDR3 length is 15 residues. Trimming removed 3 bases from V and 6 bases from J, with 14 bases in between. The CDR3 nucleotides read TGTGCCAGCTCACCCGCGGGAAGGAACCATGAAAAACTGTTTTTT. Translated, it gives CASSPAGRNHEKLFF. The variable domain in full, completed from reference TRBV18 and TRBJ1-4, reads NAGVMQNPRHLVRRRGQEARLRCSPMKGHSHVYWYRQLPEEGLKFMVYLQKENIIDESGMPKERFSAEFPKEGPSILRIQQVVRGDSAAYFCASSPAGRNHEKLFFGSGTQLSVL.

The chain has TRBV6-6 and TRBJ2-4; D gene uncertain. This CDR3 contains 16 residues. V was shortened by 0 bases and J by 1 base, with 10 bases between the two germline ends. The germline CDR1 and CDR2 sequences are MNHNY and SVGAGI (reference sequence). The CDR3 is CASSYSPLGAKNIQYF. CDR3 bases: TGTGCCAGCAGTTACTCCCCGCTGGGGGCCAAAAACATTCAGTACTTC.

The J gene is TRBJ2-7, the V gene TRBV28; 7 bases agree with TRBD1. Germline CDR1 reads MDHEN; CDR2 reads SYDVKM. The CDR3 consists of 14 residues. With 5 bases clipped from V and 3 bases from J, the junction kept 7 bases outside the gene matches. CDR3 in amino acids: CASSPNRGNYEQYF. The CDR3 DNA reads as TGTGCCAGCAGTCCAAACAGGGGAAACTACGAGCAGTACTTC.

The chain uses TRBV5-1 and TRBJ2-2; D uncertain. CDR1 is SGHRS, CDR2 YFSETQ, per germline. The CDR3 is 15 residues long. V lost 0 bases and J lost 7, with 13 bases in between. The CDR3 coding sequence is TGCGCCAGCAGCTTGGAGGGCGGATCTAACGGGGAGCTGTTTTTT. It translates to CASSLEGGSNGELFF.

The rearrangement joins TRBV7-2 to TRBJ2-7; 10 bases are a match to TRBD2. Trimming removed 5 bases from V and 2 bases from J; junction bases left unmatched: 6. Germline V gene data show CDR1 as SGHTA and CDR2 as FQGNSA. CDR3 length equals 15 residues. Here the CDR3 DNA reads TGTGCCAGCAGCACGCAACTAGCGGGGCCCTACGAGCAGTACTTC. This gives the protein CASSTQLAGPYEQYF.

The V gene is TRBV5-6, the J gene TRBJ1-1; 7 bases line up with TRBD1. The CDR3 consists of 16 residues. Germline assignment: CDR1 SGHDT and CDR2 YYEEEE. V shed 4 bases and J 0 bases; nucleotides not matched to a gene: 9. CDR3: CASSRLPGGMNTEAFF. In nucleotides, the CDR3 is TGTGCCAGCAGCCGATTGCCAGGGGGAATGAACACTGAAGCTTTCTTT.

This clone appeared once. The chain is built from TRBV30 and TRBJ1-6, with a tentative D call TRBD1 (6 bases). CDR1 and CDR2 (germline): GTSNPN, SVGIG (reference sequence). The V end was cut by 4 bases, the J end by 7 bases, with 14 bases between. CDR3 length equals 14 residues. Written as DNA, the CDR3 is TGTGCCTGGACCTCCGGGACATACAATTCACCCCTCCACTTT. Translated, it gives CAWTSGTYNSPLHF.

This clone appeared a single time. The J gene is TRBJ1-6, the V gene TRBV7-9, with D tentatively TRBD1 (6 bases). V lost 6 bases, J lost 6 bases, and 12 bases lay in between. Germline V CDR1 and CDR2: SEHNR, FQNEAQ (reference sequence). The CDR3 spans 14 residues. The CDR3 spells CASSSDRINSPLHF. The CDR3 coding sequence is TGTGCCAGCAGTTCGGACAGAATTAATTCACCCCTCCACTTT.

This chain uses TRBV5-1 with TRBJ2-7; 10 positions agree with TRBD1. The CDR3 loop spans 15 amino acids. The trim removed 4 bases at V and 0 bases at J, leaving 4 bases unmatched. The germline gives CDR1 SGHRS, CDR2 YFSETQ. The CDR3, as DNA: TGCGCCAGCAGCCAGGACAGGGGGGTCTCCTACGAGCAGTACTTC. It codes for CASSQDRGVSYEQYF.

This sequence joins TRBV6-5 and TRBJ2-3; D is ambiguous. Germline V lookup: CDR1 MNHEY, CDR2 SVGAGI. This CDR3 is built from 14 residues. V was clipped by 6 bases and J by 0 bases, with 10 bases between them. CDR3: CASSLGPSTDTQYF. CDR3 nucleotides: TGTGCCAGCAGCCTTGGACCGAGCACAGATACGCAGTATTTT.

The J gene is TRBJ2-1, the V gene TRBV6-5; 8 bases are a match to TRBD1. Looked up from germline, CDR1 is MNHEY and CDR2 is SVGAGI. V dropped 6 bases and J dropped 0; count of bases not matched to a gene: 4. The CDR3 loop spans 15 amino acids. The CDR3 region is CASSKDRASYNEQFF. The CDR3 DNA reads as TGTGCCAGCAGCAAGGACAGGGCCTCCTACAATGAGCAGTTCTTC.

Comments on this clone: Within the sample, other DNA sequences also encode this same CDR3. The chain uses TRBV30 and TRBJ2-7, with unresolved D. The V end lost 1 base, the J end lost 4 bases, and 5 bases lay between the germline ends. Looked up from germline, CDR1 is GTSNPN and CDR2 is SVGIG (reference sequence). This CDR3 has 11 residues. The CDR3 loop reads CAWSASYEQYF. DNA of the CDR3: TGTGCCTGGAGTGCTTCTTACGAGCAGTACTTC. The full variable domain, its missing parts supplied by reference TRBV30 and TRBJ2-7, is SQTIHQWPATLVQPVGSPLSLECTVEGTSNPNLYWYRQAAGRGLQLLFYSVGIGQISSEVPQNLSASRPQDRQFILSSKKLLLSDSGFYLCAWSASYEQYFGPGTRLTVT.

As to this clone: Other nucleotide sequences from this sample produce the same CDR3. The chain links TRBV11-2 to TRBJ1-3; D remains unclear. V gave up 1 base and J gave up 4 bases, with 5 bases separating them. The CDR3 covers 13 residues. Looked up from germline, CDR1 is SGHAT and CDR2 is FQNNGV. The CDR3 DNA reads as TGTGCCAGCAGCTTAGGGCCAGGAAACACCATATATTTT. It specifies CASSLGPGNTIYF.

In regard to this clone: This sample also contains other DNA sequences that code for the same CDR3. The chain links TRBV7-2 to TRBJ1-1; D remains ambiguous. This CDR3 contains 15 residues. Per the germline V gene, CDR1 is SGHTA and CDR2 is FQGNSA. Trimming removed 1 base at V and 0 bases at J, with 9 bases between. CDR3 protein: CASSLVAGMNTEAFF. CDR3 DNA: TGTGCCAGCAGCTTAGTGGCAGGCATGAACACTGAAGCTTTCTTT.

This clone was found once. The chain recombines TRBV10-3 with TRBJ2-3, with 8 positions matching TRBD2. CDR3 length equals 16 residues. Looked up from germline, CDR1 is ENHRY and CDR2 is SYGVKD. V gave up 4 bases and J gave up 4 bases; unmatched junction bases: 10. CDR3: CAISVLAELPPDTQYF. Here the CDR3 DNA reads TGTGCCATCAGTGTACTAGCGGAGCTTCCCCCAGATACGCAGTATTTT.